The entry below gives a single TCR beta chain sequence along with its context. No antigen is known for it. Time point indicated: pre-sensitization, week 0. Treatment described: therapeutic diphenylcyclopropenone sensitization with weekly scalp DPC. The data stem from a study of human T cells and chemical hapten exposure. On the study more broadly: Patients, chiefly female, had alopecia areata, totalis or universalis. Among samples, TCR yields varied mainly because of small differences in pooled library volume. Study results and limitations: Patch test score tracked positively with PT1 expanded TCR counts. Unchanged with DPC sensitization were TCRs above 1 in 1000 frequency.

TCRdb used MiXCR to reprocess the RACE reads, holding one entry per CDR3 protein. Of around 350,000 distinct CDR3 sequences listed, about 5% are singletons. CDR1 is MNHEY, CDR2 SVGEGT, per germline. This CDR3 is built from 15 residues. The V segment lost 5 bases and the J segment 3 bases; nucleotides outside the gene matches: 6. The receptor's source is a woman aged 18 to 35 with alopecia areata. Some clones in this sample may be carry-over from other donors' samples. The chain combines TRBV6-2 or TRBV6-3 with TRBJ2-1, with 8 positions matching TRBD2. The source material was whole blood, sampled in connection with sensitization to the hapten diphenylcyclopropenone (DPC). The CDR3 reads CASSPLAVNYNEQFF. DNA for the CDR3: TGTGCCAGCAGTCCACTAGCGGTGAACTACAATGAGCAGTTCTTC.